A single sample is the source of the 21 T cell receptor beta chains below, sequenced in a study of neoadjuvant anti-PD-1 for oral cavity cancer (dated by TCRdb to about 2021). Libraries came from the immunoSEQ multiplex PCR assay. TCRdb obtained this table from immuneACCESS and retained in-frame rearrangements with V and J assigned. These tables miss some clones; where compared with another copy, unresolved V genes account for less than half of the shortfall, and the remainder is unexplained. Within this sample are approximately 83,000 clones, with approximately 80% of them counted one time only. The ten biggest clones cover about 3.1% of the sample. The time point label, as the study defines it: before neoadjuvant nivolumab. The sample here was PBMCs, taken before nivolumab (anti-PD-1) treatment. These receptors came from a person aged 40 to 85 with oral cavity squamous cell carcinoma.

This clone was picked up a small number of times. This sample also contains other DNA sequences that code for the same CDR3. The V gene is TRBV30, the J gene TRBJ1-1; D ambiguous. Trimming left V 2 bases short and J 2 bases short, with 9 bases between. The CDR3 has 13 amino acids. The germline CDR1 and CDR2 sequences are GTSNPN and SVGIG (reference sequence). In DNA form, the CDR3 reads TGTGCCTGGAGTCCGGGAACCAACACTGAAGCTTTCTTT. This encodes CAWSPGTNTEAFF.

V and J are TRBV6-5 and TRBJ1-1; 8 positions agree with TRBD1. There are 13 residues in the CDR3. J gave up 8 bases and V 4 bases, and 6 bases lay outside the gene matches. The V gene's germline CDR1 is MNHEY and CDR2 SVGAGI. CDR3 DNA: TGTGCCAGCAGTTCCCCCGACAGGGGAGAAGCTTTCTTT. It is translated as CASSSPDRGEAFF.

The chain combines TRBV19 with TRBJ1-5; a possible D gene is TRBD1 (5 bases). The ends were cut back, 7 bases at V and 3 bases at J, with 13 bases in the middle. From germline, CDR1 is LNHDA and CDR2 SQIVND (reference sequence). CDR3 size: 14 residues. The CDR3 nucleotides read TGTGCCAGTACGGGGGGACCCAACAATCAGCCCCAGCATTTT. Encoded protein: CASTGGPNNQPQHF. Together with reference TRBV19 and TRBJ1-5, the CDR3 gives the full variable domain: DGGITQSPKYLFRKEGQNVTLSCEQNLNHDAMYWYRQDPGQGLRLIYYSQIVNDFQKGDIAEGYSVSREKKESFPLTVTSAQKNPTAFYLCASTGGPNNQPQHFGDGTRLSIL.

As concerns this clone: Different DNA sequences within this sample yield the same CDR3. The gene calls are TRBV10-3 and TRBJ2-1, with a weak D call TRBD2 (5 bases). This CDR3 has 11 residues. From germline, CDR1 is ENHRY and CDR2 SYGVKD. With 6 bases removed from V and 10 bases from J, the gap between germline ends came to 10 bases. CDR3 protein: CAISGLDEQFF. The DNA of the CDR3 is TGTGCCATCAGCGGACTGGACGAGCAGTTCTTC.

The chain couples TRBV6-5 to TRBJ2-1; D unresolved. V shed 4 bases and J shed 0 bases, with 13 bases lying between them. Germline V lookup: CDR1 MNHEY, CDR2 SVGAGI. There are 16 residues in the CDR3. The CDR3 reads CASSSSRVSSYNEQFF. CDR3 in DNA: TGTGCCAGCAGTTCTTCCCGGGTGAGCTCCTACAATGAGCAGTTCTTC.

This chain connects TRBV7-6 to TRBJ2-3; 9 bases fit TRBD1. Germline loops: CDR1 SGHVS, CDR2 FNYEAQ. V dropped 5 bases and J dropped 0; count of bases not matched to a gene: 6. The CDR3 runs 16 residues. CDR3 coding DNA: TGTGCCAGCAGCGGGAGGACAGGGGATAGCACAGATACGCAGTATTTT. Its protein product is CASSGRTGDSTDTQYF.

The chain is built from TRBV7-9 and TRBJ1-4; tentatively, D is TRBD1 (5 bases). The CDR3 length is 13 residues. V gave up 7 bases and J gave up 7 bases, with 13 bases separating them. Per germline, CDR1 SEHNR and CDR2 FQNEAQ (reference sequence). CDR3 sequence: CASTGGDGEKLFF. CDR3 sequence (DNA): TGTGCCAGCACTGGAGGGGACGGTGAAAAACTGTTTTTT.

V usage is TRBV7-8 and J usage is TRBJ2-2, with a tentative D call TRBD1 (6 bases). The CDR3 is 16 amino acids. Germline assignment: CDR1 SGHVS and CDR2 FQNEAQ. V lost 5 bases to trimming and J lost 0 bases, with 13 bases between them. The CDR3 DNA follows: TGTGCCAGCAGCCCAGGACAGACCCCGAACACCGGGGAGCTGTTTTTT. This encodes CASSPGQTPNTGELFF.

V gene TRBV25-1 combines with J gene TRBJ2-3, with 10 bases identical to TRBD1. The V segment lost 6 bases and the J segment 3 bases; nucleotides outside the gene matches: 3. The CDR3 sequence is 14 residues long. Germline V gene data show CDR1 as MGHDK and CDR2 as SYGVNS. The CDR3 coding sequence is TGTGCCAGCAGGAGACAGGGGGCTACAGATACGCAGTATTTT. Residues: CASRRQGATDTQYF.

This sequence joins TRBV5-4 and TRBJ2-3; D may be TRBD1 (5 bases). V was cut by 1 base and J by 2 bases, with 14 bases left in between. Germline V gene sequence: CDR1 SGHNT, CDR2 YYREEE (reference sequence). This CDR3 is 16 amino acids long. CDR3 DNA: TGTGCCAGCAGCTTGCGGCAGGGAACTCCCACAGATACGCAGTATTTT. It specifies CASSLRQGTPTDTQYF. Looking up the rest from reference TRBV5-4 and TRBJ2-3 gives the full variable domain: ETGVTQSPTHLIKTRGQQVTLRCSSQSGHNTVSWYQQALGQGPQFIFQYYREEENGRGNFPPRFSGLQFPNYSSELNVNALELDDSALYLCASSLRQGTPTDTQYFGPGTRLTVL.

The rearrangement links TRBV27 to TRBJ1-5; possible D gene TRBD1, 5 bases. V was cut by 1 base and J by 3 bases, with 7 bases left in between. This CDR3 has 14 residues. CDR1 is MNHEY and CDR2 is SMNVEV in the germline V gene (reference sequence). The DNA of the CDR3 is TGTGCCAGCAGTTTATTGGGACCCAATCAGCCCCAGCATTTT. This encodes CASSLLGPNQPQHF.

The CDR3 DNA sequence: TGTGCCAGCAGCCAAGCCGGGACAGATCCCACAGATACGCAGTATTTT. Its translation: CASSQAGTDPTDTQYF. The chain joins TRBV11-1 to TRBJ2-3, with 7 positions matching TRBD1. With 5 bases clipped from V and 2 bases from J, the junction kept 10 bases outside the gene matches. The CDR3 covers 16 residues. Germline CDR1 is SGHAT and CDR2 is FQDESV (reference sequence).

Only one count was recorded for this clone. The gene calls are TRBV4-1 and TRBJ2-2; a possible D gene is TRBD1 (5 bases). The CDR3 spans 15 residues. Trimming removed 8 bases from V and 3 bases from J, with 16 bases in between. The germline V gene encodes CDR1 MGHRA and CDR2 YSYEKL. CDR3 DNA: TGCGCCAGCGGGGCCCCAGGCGGCTACACCGGGGAGCTGTTTTTT. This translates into CASGAPGGYTGELFF.

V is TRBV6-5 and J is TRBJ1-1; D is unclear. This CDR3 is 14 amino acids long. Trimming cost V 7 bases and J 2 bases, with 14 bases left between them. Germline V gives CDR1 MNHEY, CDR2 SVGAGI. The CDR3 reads CASMLAGINTEAFF. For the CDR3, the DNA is TGTGCCAGCATGTTGGCCGGGATAAACACTGAAGCTTTCTTT.

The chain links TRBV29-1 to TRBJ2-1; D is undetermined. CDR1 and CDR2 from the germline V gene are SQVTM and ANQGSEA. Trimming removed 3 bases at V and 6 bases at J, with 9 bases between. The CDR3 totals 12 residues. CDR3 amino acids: CSVDHNGNEQFF. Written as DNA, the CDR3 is TGCAGCGTTGACCACAACGGCAATGAGCAGTTCTTC.

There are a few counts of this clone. CDR3: CARTDAPHEKLFF. DNA of the CDR3: TGTGCCCGGACAGATGCTCCCCATGAAAAACTGTTTTTT. The chain links TRBV30 to TRBJ1-4; maybe TRBD1 (6 bases). V shed 8 bases and J shed 6 bases, with 16 bases lying between them. Germline-derived CDR1 and CDR2 are GTSNPN and SVGIG (reference sequence). The CDR3 runs to 13 residues.

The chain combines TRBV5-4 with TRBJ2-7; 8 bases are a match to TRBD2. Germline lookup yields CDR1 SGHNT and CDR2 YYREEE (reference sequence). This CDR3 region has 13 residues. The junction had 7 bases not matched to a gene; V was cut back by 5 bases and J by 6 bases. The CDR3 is CASSTGGPGEQYF. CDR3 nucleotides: TGTGCCAGCAGTACGGGAGGGCCGGGCGAGCAGTACTTC.

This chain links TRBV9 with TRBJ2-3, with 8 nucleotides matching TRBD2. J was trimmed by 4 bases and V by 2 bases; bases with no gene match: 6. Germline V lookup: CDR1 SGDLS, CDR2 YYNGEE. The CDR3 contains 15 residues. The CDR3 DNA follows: TGTGCCAGCAGCGTGTCCGGGACTAGGTCAGATACGCAGTATTTT. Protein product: CASSVSGTRSDTQYF.

This chain's CDR3 is CASSASTGSSYEQYF. The CDR3 region has the DNA TGTGCCAGCAGTGCCTCGACAGGGAGCTCCTACGAGCAGTACTTC. V usage is TRBV25-1 and J usage is TRBJ2-7; 7 bases match TRBD1. This CDR3 is 15 amino acids long. CDR1 and CDR2 from the germline V gene are MGHDK and SYGVNS. The V and J ends lost 4 bases and 0 bases, in that order; junction bases with no gene match: 6.

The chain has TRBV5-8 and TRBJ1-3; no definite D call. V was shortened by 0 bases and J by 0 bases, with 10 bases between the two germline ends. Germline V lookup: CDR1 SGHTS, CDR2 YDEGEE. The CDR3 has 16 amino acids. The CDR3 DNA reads TGTGCCAGCAGCTTGGCACAGCCATTCTCTGGAAACACCATATATTTT. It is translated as CASSLAQPFSGNTIYF. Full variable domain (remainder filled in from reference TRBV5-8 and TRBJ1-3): EAGVTQSPTHLIKTRGQQATLRCSPISGHTSVYWYQQALGLGLQFLLWYDEGEERNRGNFPPRFSGRQFPNYSSELNVNALELEDSALYLCASSLAQPFSGNTIYFGEGSWLTVV.

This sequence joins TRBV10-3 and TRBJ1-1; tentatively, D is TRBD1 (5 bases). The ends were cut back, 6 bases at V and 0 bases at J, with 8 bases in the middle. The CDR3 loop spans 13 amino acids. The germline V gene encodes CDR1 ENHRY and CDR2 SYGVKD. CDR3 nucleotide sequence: TGTGCCATCAGGGGGGGAATGAACACTGAAGCTTTCTTT. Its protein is CAIRGGMNTEAFF.